Listed below are T cell receptor beta chains from one sample, sequenced in a study of identical twins. TCRdb redid the calling of the 5' RACE reads with MiXCR, one entry per CDR3 protein. The sample has around 690,000 distinct CDR3 sequences; 21% are singletons. These data are also associated with another study on T cells expressing NK-cell markers.

Sequencing used PBMCs. All receptors come from a woman in her late teens or twenties in good health. The CDR3 runs from the conserved cysteine through the conserved F or W. D genes are given only for firm matches. Some rows have no size entry. The others give once, few or many, or a class for an expanded clone.

D: TRBD1; size: many; V: TRBV12-3/TRBV12-4; J: TRBJ1-1; CDR3: CASRQQTGRAEAFF; DNA: TGTGCCAGCAGGCAGCAGACAGGGAGGGCTGAAGCTTTCTTT
D: TRBD1; size: few; V: TRBV20-1; J: TRBJ1-2; CDR3: CSATAGQANYGYTF; DNA: TGCAGTGCCACCGCGGGACAGGCAAACTATGGCTACACCTTC
D: TRBD2; size: NA; V: TRBV5-1; J: TRBJ2-1; CDR3: CASSRGTTLDEQFF; DNA: TGCGCCAGCAGTCGCGGGACTACATTGGATGAGCAGTTCTTC
D: NA; size: few; V: TRBV5-1; J: TRBJ2-3; CDR3: CASSPGTPNDTQYF; DNA: TGCGCCAGCAGCCCGGGGACTCCTAACGATACGCAGTATTTT
D: NA; size: NA; V: TRBV20-1; J: TRBJ1-2; CDR3: CSARDLTGYGYTF; DNA: TGCAGTGCTAGAGATTTGACAGGCTATGGCTACACCTTC
D: NA; size: NA; V: TRBV12-3/TRBV12-4; J: TRBJ2-7; CDR3: CASSTPTGKYEQYF; DNA: TGTGCCAGCAGCACCCCCACAGGGAAATACGAGCAGTACTTC
D: NA; size: few; V: TRBV21-1; J: TRBJ2-1; CDR3: CASRGSGGAYNEQFF; DNA: TGTGCCAGTCGGGGGTCCGGGGGCGCATACAATGAGCAGTTCTTC
D: NA; size: NA; V: TRBV7-9; J: TRBJ2-1; CDR3: CASSKGPAVSYNEQFF; DNA: TGTGCCAGCAGCAAGGGCCCCGCGGTCTCCTACAATGAGCAGTTCTTC
D: TRBD2; size: few; V: TRBV5-1; J: TRBJ2-3; CDR3: CASSKREYSDTQYF; DNA: TGCGCCAGCAGCAAGCGGGAGTACTCAGATACGCAGTATTTT
D: NA; size: NA; V: TRBV20-1; J: TRBJ2-1; CDR3: CSALRADLGNEQFF; DNA: TGCAGTGCTCTCCGGGCTGACCTCGGCAATGAGCAGTTCTTC
D: TRBD2; size: few; V: TRBV20-1; J: TRBJ2-7; CDR3: CSASEVPSSGRDTYEQYF; DNA: TGCAGTGCTAGTGAGGTCCCCTCTAGCGGGAGGGATACCTACGAGCAGTACTTC
D: TRBD2; size: NA; V: TRBV11-2; J: TRBJ2-5; CDR3: CASSFRQGASGWYQETQYF; DNA: TGTGCCAGCAGCTTTAGGCAGGGTGCTAGCGGGTGGTACCAAGAGACCCAGTACTTC
D: TRBD2; size: few; V: TRBV7-9; J: TRBJ2-1; CDR3: CASSFATSPNEQFF; DNA: TGTGCCAGCAGCTTCGCGACTAGCCCCAATGAGCAGTTCTTC
D: TRBD1; size: few; V: TRBV12-3/TRBV12-4; J: TRBJ2-3; CDR3: CASSFSRGPTDTQYF; DNA: TGTGCCAGCAGTTTCAGTAGGGGGCCGACAGATACGCAGTATTTT
D: NA; size: many; V: TRBV10-3; J: TRBJ2-5; CDR3: CAIRQGRETQYF; DNA: TGTGCCATCAGACAGGGTCGAGAGACCCAGTACTTC
D: NA; size: few; V: TRBV12-3/TRBV12-4; J: TRBJ1-2; CDR3: CASSVRQIKGDGYTF; DNA: TGTGCCAGCAGTGTTCGACAGATAAAAGGGGATGGCTACACCTTC
D: NA; size: NA; V: TRBV20-1; J: TRBJ2-3; CDR3: CSAPDPGGTDTQYF; DNA: TGCAGTGCTCCGGACCCCGGAGGCACAGATACGCAGTATTTT
D: NA; size: NA; V: TRBV7-2; J: TRBJ2-5; CDR3: CASQGGAETQYF; DNA: TGTGCCAGCCAGGGAGGCGCAGAGACCCAGTACTTC
D: TRBD2; size: NA; V: TRBV20-1; J: TRBJ2-5; CDR3: CSAHNLAGADETQYF; DNA: TGCAGTGCCCATAACCTAGCGGGAGCAGATGAGACCCAGTACTTC
D: NA; size: NA; V: TRBV18; J: TRBJ1-1; CDR3: CASSNGGLDTEAFF; DNA: TGTGCCAGTTCAAACGGGGGCTTAGACACTGAAGCTTTCTTT
D: TRBD1; size: NA; V: TRBV12-3/TRBV12-4; J: TRBJ1-5; CDR3: CASSLKTGGQQPQHF; DNA: TGTGCCAGCAGTTTGAAGACAGGGGGCCAACAGCCCCAGCATTTT
D: NA; size: few; V: TRBV9; J: TRBJ2-1; CDR3: CASSVWGGPVDEQFF; DNA: TGTGCCAGCAGCGTATGGGGGGGGCCCGTTGATGAGCAGTTCTTC
D: NA; size: NA; V: TRBV14; J: TRBJ2-1; CDR3: CASSQVSLGRNNEQFF; DNA: TGTGCCAGCAGCCAAGTTTCCCTGGGGAGGAACAATGAGCAGTTCTTC
D: TRBD1; size: few; V: TRBV20-1; J: TRBJ1-6; CDR3: CSAGTGNNSPLHF; DNA: TGCAGTGCTGGGACAGGAAATAATTCACCCCTCCACTTT
D: NA; size: NA; V: TRBV11-2; J: TRBJ2-1; CDR3: CASSLDIRLLSYDEQFF; DNA: TGTGCCAGCAGCTTAGATATTAGATTGTTATCTTATGATGAGCAGTTCTTC
D: NA; size: few; V: TRBV29-1; J: TRBJ1-1; CDR3: CSVGSGFTEAFF; DNA: TGCAGCGTTGGGTCGGGGTTCACTGAAGCTTTCTTT
D: TRBD1; size: NA; V: TRBV10-3; J: TRBJ2-7; CDR3: CAISGQGSSYEQYF; DNA: TGTGCCATCAGTGGACAGGGGTCCTCCTACGAGCAGTACTTC
D: NA; size: few; V: TRBV5-1; J: TRBJ2-2; CDR3: CASSRRGRANTGELFF; DNA: TGCGCCAGCAGCCGAAGAGGGAGAGCGAACACCGGGGAGCTGTTTTTT
D: NA; size: few; V: TRBV6-2/TRBV6-3; J: TRBJ2-1; CDR3: CASNRNNEQFF; DNA: TGTGCCAGCAATCGGAACAATGAGCAGTTCTTC
D: NA; size: many; V: TRBV5-1; J: TRBJ1-2; CDR3: CASSLQSGDNYGYTF; DNA: TGCGCCAGCAGCTTGCAATCTGGGGACAACTATGGCTACACCTTC
D: NA; size: few; V: TRBV6-2/TRBV6-3; J: TRBJ1-5; CDR3: CASSYWVNQPQHF; DNA: TGTGCCAGCAGTTACTGGGTGAACCAGCCCCAGCATTTT
D: TRBD1; size: few; V: TRBV9; J: TRBJ2-3; CDR3: CASSVTDRANTDTQYF; DNA: TGTGCCAGCAGCGTGACGGACAGGGCCAACACAGATACGCAGTATTTT
D: TRBD1; size: few; V: TRBV6-1; J: TRBJ1-1; CDR3: CASSPGTGVITEAFF; DNA: TGTGCCAGCAGCCCCGGGACAGGGGTGATCACTGAAGCTTTCTTT
D: NA; size: NA; V: TRBV10-3; J: TRBJ2-7; CDR3: CAISELDRSPYEQYF; DNA: TGTGCCATCAGTGAGCTCGACAGATCACCTTACGAGCAGTACTTC
D: TRBD2; size: once; V: TRBV18; J: TRBJ2-1; CDR3: CASSPPFPGTSGVGDF; DNA: TGTGCCAGCTCACCACCTTTCCCCGGGACTAGCGGAGTGGGGGACTTC
D: TRBD1; size: few; V: TRBV12-3/TRBV12-4; J: TRBJ1-1; CDR3: CAGGTGGETEAFF; DNA: TGTGCCGGGGGGACAGGGGGCGAAACTGAAGCTTTCTTT
D: TRBD1; size: NA; V: TRBV5-1; J: TRBJ2-6; CDR3: CASSSGQGATGANVLTF; DNA: TGCGCCAGCAGCTCGGGACAGGGGGCTACTGGGGCCAACGTCCTGACTTTC
D: NA; size: many; V: TRBV10-3; J: TRBJ2-4; CDR3: CAISSQEAPNIQYF; DNA: TGTGCCATCAGTTCTCAGGAGGCCCCAAACATTCAGTACTTC
D: TRBD2; size: few; V: TRBV20-1; J: TRBJ2-1; CDR3: CSATKRSGGFRNEQFF; DNA: TGCAGTGCCACTAAGAGAAGCGGGGGGTTCAGGAATGAGCAGTTCTTC
D: NA; size: NA; V: TRBV9; J: TRBJ2-5; CDR3: CASSGRGDQETQYF; DNA: TGTGCCAGCAGCGGTAGGGGCGACCAAGAGACCCAGTACTTC
D: NA; size: few; V: TRBV12-3/TRBV12-4; J: TRBJ2-5; CDR3: CASSFLGGAAQYF; DNA: TGTGCCAGCAGCTTCCTAGGGGGGGCGGCCCAGTACTTC
D: NA; size: few; V: TRBV5-1; J: TRBJ2-1; CDR3: CASRPDPREPNEQFF; DNA: TGCGCCAGCAGACCCGACCCCCGAGAACCCAATGAGCAGTTCTTC
D: NA; size: NA; V: TRBV7-2; J: TRBJ2-5; CDR3: CASTPGTNQETQYF; DNA: TGTGCCAGCACTCCCGGGACCAACCAAGAGACCCAGTACTTC